This T cell receptor (beta chain) was recovered during a study of early T cells in non-severe SARS-CoV-2 infection. Looking at the study overall: Bulk RNA isolated from unsorted whole blood underwent sequencing; chains were not paired.

This clonotype was found many times. Unique molecular identifiers were affixed to single, distinct cDNA molecules. Each CDR3 protein gets one entry after TCRdb re-called the 5' RACE reads with MiXCR. This sample carries about 69,000 distinct CDR3 sequences, roughly a tenth of them seen once, and the ten largest clones take roughly 6%. The CDR3 totals 16 residues. Trimming pared 7 bases from V and 6 bases from J, leaving 25 bases between. This receptor was taken from an adult who was a healthcare worker with PCR-confirmed SARS-CoV-2 infection or an uninfected control (not recorded which). Material: whole blood. The chain couples TRBV12-3 or TRBV12-4 to TRBJ2-7; D possibly matches TRBD1 or TRBD2 (6 bases each). As DNA, the CDR3 is TGTGCCAGCACCCCTTCGGGGAGGTGGGGGGCTGGCGAGCAGTACTTC. It specifies CASTPSGRWGAGEQYF.